The rows below give T cell receptor beta chains drawn from one sample of a study of cytotoxic CD8 clonotypes in ibrutinib-treated CLL. Clones were read by immunoSEQ multiplex PCR, and TCRdb kept only the in-frame ones, dropping some. The sample holds more than 60,000 clones, roughly 85% seen once. Sequenced material: PBMCs, taken after 24 months of ibrutinib treatment. These TCRs come from a human donor with chronic lymphocytic leukemia. CDR3s leave out the opening cysteine and the closing phenylalanine or tryptophan.

j_call v_call cdr3_aa
TRBJ1-5 TRBV6-6 ASRRQESGQPQH
TRBJ2-7 TRBV28 ASSFQRPYEQY
TRBJ2-7 TRBV5-1 ASSLGGNRDLEY
TRBJ2-2 TRBV7-2 ASSLAGTQAGELF
TRBJ2-7 TRBV11-2 ASSFLTRYSYEQY
TRBJ2-5 TRBV7-8 ASLMGMTFQETQY
TRBJ2-7 TRBV4-1 ASSPWTGVDNEQY
TRBJ1-1 TRBV27 ASSKWTGTNTEAF
TRBJ2-3 TRBV19 ASSMSQVGTDTQY
TRBJ1-5 TRBV2 ASSEGIGQPQH
TRBJ2-1 TRBV6-4 ASSPTGNNEQF
TRBJ2-7 TRBV7-9 ASSSKTGTEQY
TRBJ2-5 TRBV7-2 ASSLDAPGVRLEETQY
TRBJ2-2 TRBV10-3 AISTDRDPGELF
TRBJ1-1 TRBV9 ASTRPEGGVNTEAF
TRBJ1-2 TRBV6-5 ASTISPGPRIGYT
TRBJ2-7 TRBV5-4 ATKGPSGHEQY
TRBJ2-2 TRBV19 ASSIDLKQGLF
TRBJ2-4 TRBV29-1 SVRKRGQGENIQY
TRBJ2-1 TRBV2 ASSEARGQGTYNEQF
TRBJ1-1 TRBV29-1 SVGTGGTEAF
TRBJ1-2 TRBV6-1 ASSAVTRGYVRYT
TRBJ2-7 TRBV7-6 ASSLVDGVLGEQY
TRBJ2-5 TRBV18 ASSPDGRRETQY
TRBJ2-7 TRBV19 ASATSGNLVTYEQY
TRBJ2-2 TRBV5-6 ASSPIGGSDGELF
TRBJ2-1 TRBV7-9 ASSLEGAASYNEQF
TRBJ2-3 TRBV30 AWSAGTSGGDTQY
TRBJ2-3 TRBV4-3 ASSQDWSTALGDTQY
TRBJ2-7 TRBV6-1 ASSEAGRTGGEQY
TRBJ2-6 TRBV11-2 ASSLTDGTAA
TRBJ2-7 TRBV6-5 ASARSGTPPYEQY
TRBJ2-7 TRBV10-3 AISESGQGVEQY